The 31 T cell receptor beta chains below come from one sample, sequenced in a study of blood T cell repertoires in COVID-19. Generated by immunoSEQ multiplex PCR, the TCRdb table keeps only in-frame clones and is missing some. The data show 110,000 to 150,000 clones, roughly 89% seen once. The sample comprised PBMCs or T cells enriched from blood (not recorded which). The receptors originated from a man aged 50-59 years who had recovered from COVID-19.

The V gene is TRBV2, the J gene TRBJ1-4; tentatively, D is TRBD1 (5 bases). The V gene lost 6 bases and the J gene lost 2 bases, with 13 bases spanning the gap. Looked up from germline, CDR1 is SNHLY and CDR2 is FYNNEI. This CDR3 is built from 15 residues. This CDR3 reads CASSREEMTNEKLFF. In DNA, the CDR3 is TGTGCCAGCAGCAGGGAAGAAATGACTAATGAAAAACTGTTTTTT.

CDR3 sequence: CASSRTDRAGEQYV. The DNA of the CDR3 is TGTGCCAGCAGCCGGACGGACAGGGCTGGCGAGCAGTACGTC. The chain couples TRBV6-5 to TRBJ2-7, with 8 nucleotides matching TRBD1. The V segment lost 6 bases and the J segment 6 bases; nucleotides outside the gene matches: 10. CDR1 and CDR2 from the germline V gene are MNHEY and SVGAGI. The CDR3 is 14 amino acids.

This clone was found once. The CDR3 spells CAWSSGARGYTF. The DNA for the CDR3 is TGTGCCTGGAGCTCAGGGGCGAGGGGCTACACCTTC. This rearrangement joins TRBV30 to TRBJ1-2; TRBD1 is a possible D gene (6 bases). Germline V CDR1 and CDR2: GTSNPN, SVGIG (reference sequence). This CDR3 comprises 12 residues. The V and J ends lost 3 bases and 8 bases respectively, with 13 bases between them.

The V call is TRBV28, the J call TRBJ2-7, with TRBD2 identical over 13 bases. V trimming: 7 bases; J trimming: 4 bases; junction bases outside the gene matches: 7. The CDR3 length is 15 residues. From germline, CDR1 is MDHEN and CDR2 SYDVKM. CDR3 in DNA: TGTGCCAGCACGGTCGGGACTAGCGGGACTTACGAGCAGTACTTC. The encoded protein is CASTVGTSGTYEQYF.

J is TRBJ1-2 and V is TRBV9; 8 bases are shared with TRBD1. The J segment lost 8 bases and the V segment lost 4 bases, leaving 7 bases of the junction unmatched. Germline V gene sequence: CDR1 SGDLS, CDR2 YYNGEE. This CDR3 region has 13 residues. CDR3 region: CASSPGQAWGYTF. CDR3 DNA: TGTGCCAGCAGCCCGGGACAGGCTTGGGGCTACACCTTC.

The chain has TRBV15 and TRBJ1-3; D gene ambiguous. With 4 bases removed from V and 7 bases from J, the gap between germline ends came to 8 bases. The V gene's germline CDR1 is LNHNV and CDR2 YYDKDF (reference sequence). The CDR3 totals 12 residues. CDR3 sequence reads: CATSTLRNTIYF. DNA for the CDR3: TGTGCCACCAGCACCCTCAGGAACACCATATATTTT. The entire variable domain, with the rest obtained from reference TRBV15 and TRBJ1-3, is as follows: DAMVIQNPRYQVTQFGKPVTLSCSQTLNHNVMYWYQQKSSQAPKLLFHYYDKDFNNEADTPDNFQSRRPNTSFCFLDIRSPGLGDTAMYLCATSTLRNTIYFGEGSWLTVV.

CDR3 in DNA: TGTGCCAGTAGTATAGCGGGACTGGGAACCGGGGAGCTGTTTTTT. It specifies CASSIAGLGTGELFF. The chain carries TRBV19 and TRBJ2-2; a weak D match, TRBD2 (6 bases). The length of the CDR3 is 15 residues. Germline CDR1 LNHDA, CDR2 SQIVND (reference sequence). Trimming removed 1 base at V and 5 bases at J, with 11 bases between.

V is TRBV27 and J is TRBJ2-1, with 12 bases lining up with TRBD2. V lost 5 bases and J lost 2; bases outside the gene matches: 1. The CDR3 loop spans 15 amino acids. Germline CDR1 is MNHEY and CDR2 is SMNVEV (reference sequence). CDR3 coding DNA: TGTGCCAGCAGTAGGACTAGCGGGACCTACAATGAGCAGTTCTTC. Residues: CASSRTSGTYNEQFF.

J is TRBJ2-5 and V is TRBV5-1; TRBD1 agrees at 7 bases. The V gene end was trimmed by 4 bases and the J gene end by 3 bases; junction bases not matched to a gene: 3. Per the germline V gene, CDR1 is SGHRS and CDR2 is YFSETQ. There are 13 residues in the CDR3. CDR3 amino acids: CASSVGTEETQYF. DNA of the CDR3: TGCGCCAGCAGCGTTGGGACAGAAGAGACCCAGTACTTC.

The rearrangement uses TRBV5-1 and TRBJ2-7; tentative D call: TRBD1 (5 bases). Germline loops: CDR1 SGHRS, CDR2 YFSETQ. The V gene lost 2 bases and the J gene lost 0 bases, with 18 bases spanning the gap. The CDR3 is 17 residues long. Written as DNA, the CDR3 is TGCGCCAGCAGCTTAAGGGGCGGTGGTCCTGACTCCTACGAGCAGTACGTC. This encodes CASSLRGGGPDSYEQYV.

The chain links TRBV28 to TRBJ2-5; the D gene is possibly TRBD1 (5 bases). The CDR3 totals 17 residues. Germline CDR1 reads MDHEN; CDR2 reads SYDVKM. V lost 5 bases and J 4 bases, leaving 23 bases between the germline ends. The CDR3 spells CASSPHLASMQGETQYF. The CDR3 bases are TGTGCCAGCAGTCCACACTTGGCCAGTATGCAGGGAGAGACCCAGTACTTC.

The chain carries TRBV27 and TRBJ1-6; weak D call: TRBD1 (6 bases). The germline V gene has CDR1 MNHEY and CDR2 SMNVEV (reference sequence). V was cut by 0 bases and J by 9 bases, with 24 bases left in between. The CDR3 has 19 residues. The CDR3 bases are TGTGCCAGCAGTTTATCCAGGTCTTACAGGGCAGAGATGTCTTCACCCCTCCACTTT. It codes for CASSLSRSYRAEMSSPLHF.

J is TRBJ1-1 and V is TRBV6-2 or TRBV6-3; no definite D call. V shed 4 bases and J shed 1 base, with 7 bases lying between them. CDR1 and CDR2 from the germline V gene are MNHEY and SVGEGT. The CDR3 runs 13 residues. The CDR3 reads CASSWRKNTEAFF. CDR3 coding DNA: TGTGCCAGCAGTTGGAGGAAGAACACTGAAGCTTTCTTT.

The V call is TRBV18, the J call TRBJ1-2; a weak D match, TRBD1 (6 bases). The V end lost 5 bases, the J end lost 4 bases, and 11 bases lay between the germline ends. This CDR3 contains 13 residues. CDR1 and CDR2 (germline): KGHSH, LQKENI. The CDR3 coding sequence is TGTGCCAGCTCATCTGGACAGTCCTATGGCTACACCTTC. This translates into CASSSGQSYGYTF.

This sequence joins TRBV7-8 and TRBJ1-4; D is perhaps TRBD1 (5 bases). The V gene's germline CDR1 is SGHVS and CDR2 FQNEAQ. The V end was cut by 3 bases, the J end by 7 bases, with 15 bases between. The CDR3 spans 15 residues. The CDR3 sequence is CASSFIPGRGEKLFF. CDR3 nucleotide sequence: TGTGCCAGCAGCTTCATTCCAGGGCGAGGTGAAAAACTGTTTTTT.

The chain joins TRBV11-2 to TRBJ1-3; tentatively, D is TRBD1 (6 bases). Germline V CDR1 and CDR2: SGHAT, FQNNGV. Between the trimmed V and J ends, which lost 0 bases and 4 bases, there was a span of 19 bases. The CDR3 is 18 residues long. The CDR3 nucleotides are TGTGCCAGCAGCTTAGATCCGGGGGGGCAACTTGGCGGAAACACCATATATTTT. Translating it yields CASSLDPGGQLGGNTIYF.

V and J are TRBV18 and TRBJ2-1, with 12 bases matching TRBD2. The V gene end was trimmed by 3 bases and the J gene end by 9 bases; junction bases not matched to a gene: 9. The CDR3 contains 16 residues. CDR1 KGHSH and CDR2 LQKENI come from the germline V gene. The CDR3 is CASSPAGLAGPAEQFF. CDR3 sequence (DNA): TGTGCCAGCTCACCCGCCGGACTAGCGGGACCGGCTGAGCAGTTCTTC.

This clone came up once. The chain combines TRBV6-6 with TRBJ2-3; D possibly corresponds to TRBD2 (5 bases). Germline V CDR1 and CDR2: MNHNY, SVGAGI (reference sequence). V gave up 1 base and J gave up 1 base, with 9 bases separating them. CDR3 length: 15 residues. The CDR3 bases are TGTGCCAGCAGTTACTTCGGGGTCGGCACAGATACGCAGTATTTT. Its protein product is CASSYFGVGTDTQYF.

The chain joins TRBV7-9 to TRBJ2-7, with D perhaps matching TRBD1 (5 bases). V lost 2 bases and J 6 bases, leaving 11 bases between the germline ends. The CDR3 extends over 13 amino acids. Germline V gives CDR1 SEHNR, CDR2 FQNEAQ (reference sequence). The CDR3 sequence is CASSLWQGSEQYF. The CDR3 nucleotides are TGTGCCAGCAGCTTATGGCAGGGCTCCGAGCAGTACTTC.

The genes are TRBV13 and TRBJ2-1, with TRBD2 identical over 10 bases. Looked up from germline, CDR1 is PRHDT and CDR2 is FYEKMQ (reference sequence). CDR3 length: 16 amino acids. Trimming took 3 bases from V and 4 from J; bases not matched to a gene: 6. The CDR3 sequence: CASSFLTSGIYNEQFF. The CDR3 DNA sequence: TGTGCCAGCAGCTTTCTAACTAGCGGGATTTACAATGAGCAGTTCTTC. Using reference TRBV13 and TRBJ2-1 for the parts outside the CDR3, the full variable domain is AAGVIQSPRHLIKEKRETATLKCYPIPRHDTVYWYQQGPGQDPQFLISFYEKMQSDKGSIPDRFSAQQFSDYHSELNMSSLELGDSALYFCASSFLTSGIYNEQFFGPGTRLTVL.

The rearrangement links TRBV11-2 to TRBJ2-1; D is uncertain. V was pared by 5 bases and J by 5 bases, with 13 bases between. Germline-derived CDR1 and CDR2 are SGHAT and FQNNGV. The CDR3 spans 14 residues. Written as DNA, the CDR3 is TGTGCCAGCAGCCAAACGGGTTGGCACAATGAGCAGTTCTTC. It yields the protein CASSQTGWHNEQFF.

The genes are TRBV27 and TRBJ2-7; D is possibly TRBD2 (6 bases). The V end was cut by 4 bases, the J end by 0 bases, with 13 bases between. Germline V lookup: CDR1 MNHEY, CDR2 SMNVEV (reference sequence). The CDR3 is 15 amino acids. Here the CDR3 reads CASSYTGTSSYEQYF. DNA of the CDR3: TGTGCCAGCAGTTACACCGGGACTTCCTCCTACGAGCAGTACTTC.

The chain joins TRBV7-2 to TRBJ1-2; possible D gene TRBD1, 6 bases. Trimming shortened V by 5 bases and J by 10 bases, and 14 bases separated the two germline ends. The CDR3 totals 12 residues. CDR1 is SGHTA and CDR2 is FQGNSA in the germline V gene. The CDR3 DNA sequence: TGTGCCAGCAGCAACTATACAGGGAACTACACCTTC. The encoded protein is CASSNYTGNYTF. The variable domain in full, with the rest retrieved from reference TRBV7-2 and TRBJ1-2, is GAGVSQSPSNKVTEKGKDVELRCDPISGHTALYWYRQSLGQGLEFLIYFQGNSAPDKSGLPSDRFSAERTGGSVSTLTIQRTQQEDSAVYLCASSNYTGNYTFGSGTRLTVV.

This rearrangement joins TRBV10-3 to TRBJ2-1; D perhaps matches TRBD2 (6 bases). CDR1 ENHRY and CDR2 SYGVKD come from the germline V gene. Trimming left V 7 bases short and J 0 bases short, with 19 bases between. The CDR3 is made up of 17 amino acids. CDR3: CAIKKAGRASSYNEQFF. CDR3 in DNA: TGTGCCATCAAAAAAGCCGGGAGAGCAAGCTCCTACAATGAGCAGTTCTTC.

Only one count was recorded for this clone. V usage is TRBV9 and J usage is TRBJ2-1; 10 bases fit TRBD2. Unmatched junction bases numbered 5, after V lost 4 bases and J lost 4 bases. Per germline, CDR1 SGDLS and CDR2 YYNGEE. There are 15 residues in the CDR3. DNA for the CDR3: TGTGCCAGCAGCACCGGGACTAGCGTATACAATGAGCAGTTCTTC. The encoded protein is CASSTGTSVYNEQFF.

The rearrangement uses TRBV2 and TRBJ1-1; 7 bases are a match to TRBD1. Trimming cost V 10 bases and J 10 bases; bases outside gene matches: 9. This CDR3 has 11 residues. Per germline, CDR1 SNHLY and CDR2 FYNNEI. This chain's CDR3 is CATDRGRRAFF. The CDR3 bases are TGTGCCACCGATAGGGGGCGCAGAGCTTTCTTT.

This chain connects TRBV18 to TRBJ1-2; D is perhaps TRBD1 (5 bases). Germline V CDR1 and CDR2: KGHSH, LQKENI. Trimming removed 3 bases at V and 7 bases at J, with 6 bases between. This CDR3 spans 11 amino acids. CDR3 residues: CASSPRVGYTF. The CDR3 DNA reads as TGTGCCAGCTCACCCAGGGTTGGCTACACCTTC.

The V call is TRBV28, the J call TRBJ1-6; no definite D call. The CDR3 is 13 amino acids. V dropped 6 bases and J dropped 7 bases, with 10 bases sitting between them. CDR1 is MDHEN and CDR2 is SYDVKM in the germline V gene. CDR3 protein: CASRTTRNSPLHF. The CDR3 DNA follows: TGTGCCAGCAGGACGACGAGGAATTCACCCCTCCACTTT.

The chain joins TRBV9 to TRBJ1-1; tentatively, D is TRBD1 (5 bases). CDR3 length: 14 residues. Germline CDR1 is SGDLS and CDR2 is YYNGEE. Trimming left V 4 bases short and J 5 bases short, with 15 bases between. CDR3 in DNA: TGTGCCAGCAGCCCTGGGGGGTCAGGGACTGAAGCTTTCTTT. This translates into CASSPGGSGTEAFF.

This chain uses TRBV7-9 with TRBJ2-5; D gene uncertain. V was cut by 8 bases and J by 5 bases, with 9 bases left in between. CDR1 SEHNR and CDR2 FQNEAQ come from the germline V gene (reference sequence). This CDR3 is 11 amino acids long. In DNA form, the CDR3 reads TGTGCCAGCTCCAACTACGAGACCCAGTACTTC. This codes for CASSNYETQYF.

The rearrangement uses TRBV7-7 and TRBJ1-5; the match to TRBD1 covers 11 bases. The junction had 4 bases not matched to a gene; V was cut back by 10 bases and J by 5 bases. The CDR3 sequence is 13 residues long. Germline CDR1 is SSHAT and CDR2 is FNYEAQ (reference sequence). The CDR3 protein is CANGQGAHQPQHF. CDR3 in DNA: TGTGCCAACGGACAGGGGGCCCATCAGCCCCAGCATTTT. Based on the CDR3 plus reference TRBV7-7 and TRBJ1-5, the full variable domain is GAGVSQSPRYKVTKRGQDVTLRCDPISSHATLYWYQQALGQGPEFLTYFNYEAQPDKSGLPSDRFSAERPEGSISTLTIQRTEQRDSAMYRCANGQGAHQPQHFGDGTRLSIL.